The clone carrying this T cell receptor beta chain was detected many times. Its antigen is currently unknown. The data were obtained in a study of T cells in Graves' hyperthyroidism and ophthalmopathy. Study conclusions and caveats: Expanded thyroid clonotypes (above 0.001) were mostly also found in blood.

TCR beta CDR3 sequences were amplified from RNA transcripts. The HTBI primer set drove a first-round RT-PCR of the TCR CDR3. One entry per CDR3 protein, called by TCRdb with MiXCR from the multiplex PCR reads. The sample includes hundreds of thousands of distinct CDR3 sequences, 20% to 25% seen only once; the top ten take 64%. This sample holds PBMCs from 10 ml fresh peripheral blood. V dropped 6 bases and J dropped 8 bases, with 13 bases sitting between them. CDR1 is MNHEY, CDR2 SVGEGT, per germline. The CDR3 has 12 amino acids. The chain combines TRBV6-2 or TRBV6-3 with TRBJ1-2, with TRBD1 as a possible D gene (6 bases). This receptor was identified in a man in his thirties or forties with Graves' ophthalmopathy. Input material: blood. DNA for the CDR3: TGTGCCAGCAGGCCCGGGACATCGGGCTACACCTTC. Translated, it gives CASRPGTSGYTF.